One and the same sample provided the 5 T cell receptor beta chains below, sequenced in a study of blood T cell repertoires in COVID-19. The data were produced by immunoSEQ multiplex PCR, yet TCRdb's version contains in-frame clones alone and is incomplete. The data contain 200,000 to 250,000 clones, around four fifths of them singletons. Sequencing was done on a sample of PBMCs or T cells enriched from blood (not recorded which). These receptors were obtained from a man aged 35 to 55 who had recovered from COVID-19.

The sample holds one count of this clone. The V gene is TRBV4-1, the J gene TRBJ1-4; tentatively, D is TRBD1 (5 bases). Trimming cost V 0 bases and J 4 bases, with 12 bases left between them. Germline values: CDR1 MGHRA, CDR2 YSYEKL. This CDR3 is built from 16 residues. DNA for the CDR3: TGCGCCAGCAGCCAAGAGTGGACACCTTATAATGAAAAACTGTTTTTT. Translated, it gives CASSQEWTPYNEKLFF.

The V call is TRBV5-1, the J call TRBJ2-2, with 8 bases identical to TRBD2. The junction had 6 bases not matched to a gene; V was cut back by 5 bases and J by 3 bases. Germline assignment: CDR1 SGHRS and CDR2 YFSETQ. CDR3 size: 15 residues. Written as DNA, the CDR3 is TGCGCCAGCAGACCTACTAGCGGAGACACCGGGGAGCTGTTTTTT. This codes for CASRPTSGDTGELFF.

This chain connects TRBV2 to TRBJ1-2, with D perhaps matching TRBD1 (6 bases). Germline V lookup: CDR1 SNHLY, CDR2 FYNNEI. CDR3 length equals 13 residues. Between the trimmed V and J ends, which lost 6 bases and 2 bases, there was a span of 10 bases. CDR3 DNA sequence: TGTGCCAGCAGATCGGACAGAAACTATGGCTACACCTTC. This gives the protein CASRSDRNYGYTF. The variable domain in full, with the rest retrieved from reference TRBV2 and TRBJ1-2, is EPEVTQTPSHQVTQMGQEVILRCVPISNHLYFYWYRQILGQKVEFLVSFYNNEISEKSEIFDDQFSVERPDGSNFTLKIRSTKLEDSAMYFCASRSDRNYGYTFGSGTRLTVV.

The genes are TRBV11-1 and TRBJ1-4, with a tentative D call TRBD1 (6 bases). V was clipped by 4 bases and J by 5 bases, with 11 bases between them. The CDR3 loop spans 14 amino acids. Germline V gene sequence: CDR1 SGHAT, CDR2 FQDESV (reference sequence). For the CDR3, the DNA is TGTGCCAGCAGCTCGGACAGACAGAATGAAAAACTGTTTTTT. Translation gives CASSSDRQNEKLFF.

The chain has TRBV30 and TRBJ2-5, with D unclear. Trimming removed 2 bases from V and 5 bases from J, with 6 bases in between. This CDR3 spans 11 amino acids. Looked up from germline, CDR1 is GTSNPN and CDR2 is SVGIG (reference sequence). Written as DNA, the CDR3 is TGTGCCTGGAGTCCAGCGGAGACCCAGTACTTC. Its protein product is CAWSPAETQYF. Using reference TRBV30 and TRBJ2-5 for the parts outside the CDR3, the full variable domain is SQTIHQWPATLVQPVGSPLSLECTVEGTSNPNLYWYRQAAGRGLQLLFYSVGIGQISSEVPQNLSASRPQDRQFILSSKKLLLSDSGFYLCAWSPAETQYFGPGTRLLVL.